The next 14 T cell receptor beta chains were all read from a single sample in a study of blood T cell repertoires in COVID-19. Sequencing used immunoSEQ multiplex PCR; TCRdb keeps in-frame clones, though not all of them. Among more than 15,000 clones listed, around 88% were seen once. Sequencing input: peripheral blood. These receptors originate from a woman in her sixties or seventies with active COVID-19.

This sequence joins TRBV9 and TRBJ1-2, with 9 bases fitting TRBD1. The V gene end was trimmed by 4 bases and the J gene end by 2 bases; junction bases not matched to a gene: 9. The CDR3 extends over 16 amino acids. Germline CDR1 is SGDLS and CDR2 is YYNGEE. The CDR3, as DNA: TGTGCCAGCAGCCCCCTTGGACAGGGGCCGAACTATGGCTACACCTTC. It encodes CASSPLGQGPNYGYTF.

This clone has a handful of counts. The gene calls are TRBV6-4 and TRBJ2-2; D is unclear. Trimming shortened V by 2 bases and J by 3 bases, and 13 bases separated the two germline ends. CDR1 and CDR2 from the germline V gene are MRHNA and SNTAGT. The CDR3 is 16 amino acids. CDR3 sequence reads: CASSDEPFPDTGELFF. Here the CDR3 DNA reads TGTGCCAGCAGTGACGAACCCTTCCCGGACACCGGGGAGCTGTTTTTT.

The gene calls are TRBV5-1 and TRBJ2-7; D is perhaps TRBD1 (6 bases). CDR1 and CDR2 (germline): SGHRS, YFSETQ. The CDR3 sequence is 14 residues long. V was shortened by 6 bases and J by 0 bases, with 13 bases between the two germline ends. CDR3: CASNTGTRSYEQYF. The CDR3 DNA follows: TGCGCCAGCAATACCGGGACACGCTCCTACGAGCAGTACTTC. The full variable domain, rest sourced from reference TRBV5-1 and TRBJ2-7, is KAGVTQTPRYLIKTRGQQVTLSCSPISGHRSVSWYQQTPGQGLQFLFEYFSETQRNKGNFPGRFSGRQFSNSRSEMNVSTLELGDSALYLCASNTGTRSYEQYFGPGTRLTVT.

This clone was counted once. The chain combines TRBV5-1 with TRBJ2-5; TRBD1 might be the D (6 bases). V shed 0 bases and J shed 2 bases, with 8 bases lying between them. CDR1 SGHRS and CDR2 YFSETQ come from the germline V gene. CDR3 length: 14 amino acids. The CDR3 spells CASSLAGQQETQYF. DNA of the CDR3: TGCGCCAGCAGCTTGGCCGGACAGCAAGAGACCCAGTACTTC.

CDR3 amino acids: CATARAGENSPLHF. The CDR3 bases are TGTGCCACCGCGAGGGCAGGCGAGAATTCACCCCTCCACTTT. V and J are TRBV25-1 and TRBJ1-6; D is unresolved. This CDR3 is 14 amino acids long. Germline lookup yields CDR1 MGHDK and CDR2 SYGVNS. V lost 10 bases to trimming and J lost 7 bases, with 17 bases between them. The full variable domain, in which reference TRBV25-1 and TRBJ1-6 provide the parts outside the CDR3, is EADIYQTPRYLVIGTGKKITLECSQTMGHDKMYWYQQDPGMELHLIHYSYGVNSTEKGDLSSESTVSRIRTEHFPLTLESARPSHTSQYLCATARAGENSPLHFGNGTRLTVT.

This clone was counted a few times. This chain joins TRBV21-1 and TRBJ2-2; whether TRBD2, the table's D call, matches the DNA was not checked. TRBV21-1 is noted as a pseudogene. CDR3 length: 16 amino acids. CDR3 in amino acids: CASTPPGLENTGELFF. The DNA of the CDR3 is TGTGCCAGCACCCCACCGGGACTAGAGAACACCGGGGAGCTGTTTTTT.

This chain uses TRBV7-3 with TRBJ2-1, with TRBD2 matching 14 bases. Looked up from germline, CDR1 is SGHTA and CDR2 is FQGTGA. CDR3 length: 15 amino acids. Trimming took 2 bases from V and 9 from J; bases not matched to a gene: 3. CDR3 amino acids: CASSLGTSGGGEQFF. The CDR3 nucleotides are TGTGCCAGCAGCTTAGGGACTAGCGGGGGCGGTGAGCAGTTCTTC. The whole variable domain, filled in from reference TRBV7-3 and TRBJ2-1, reads GAGVSQTPSNKVTEKGKYVELRCDPISGHTALYWYRQSLGQGPEFLIYFQGTGAADDSGLPNDRFFAVRPEGSVSTLKIQRTERGDSAVYLCASSLGTSGGGEQFFGPGTRLTVL.

This chain uses TRBV2 with TRBJ2-3; the match to TRBD2 covers 9 bases. Unmatched junction bases numbered 10, after V lost 4 bases and J lost 5 bases. This CDR3 has 16 residues. The germline gives CDR1 SNHLY, CDR2 FYNNEI. Here the CDR3 reads CASSVISGGLGDTQYF. The CDR3 region has the DNA TGTGCCAGCAGTGTTATCAGCGGGGGGCTCGGAGATACGCAGTATTTT.

The chain combines TRBV5-1 with TRBJ2-5, with a weak D call TRBD1 (6 bases). This CDR3 region has 13 residues. The ends were cut back, 4 bases at V and 1 base at J, with 8 bases in the middle. The germline V gene has CDR1 SGHRS and CDR2 YFSETQ. The chain's CDR3 is CASSQDSQETQYF. The CDR3 region has the DNA TGCGCCAGCAGCCAGGACAGCCAAGAGACCCAGTACTTC.

This chain joins TRBV5-4 and TRBJ1-2; weak D call: TRBD1 (5 bases). The CDR3 covers 13 residues. CDR1 is SGHNT, CDR2 YYREEE, per germline (reference sequence). V lost 4 bases and J lost 8, with 15 bases in between. CDR3 sequence: CASSPRGVGGYTF. CDR3 DNA sequence: TGTGCCAGCAGCCCCCGGGGGGTCGGCGGCTACACCTTC.

This chain joins TRBV3-1 (or the pseudogene TRBV3-2) and TRBJ1-2; 10 positions agree with TRBD1. In germline, CDR1 is LGHDT, CDR2 YNNKEL (reference sequence). The J segment lost 8 bases and the V segment lost 4 bases, leaving 13 bases of the junction unmatched. CDR3 size: 16 residues. CDR3 sequence reads: CASSRDRGNLPDGYTF. In DNA, the CDR3 is TGTGCCAGCAGCCGGGACAGGGGAAATCTCCCTGACGGCTACACCTTC.

The gene calls are TRBV10-3 and TRBJ1-2; 8 bases fit TRBD1. Germline CDR1 reads ENHRY; CDR2 reads SYGVKD. The CDR3 extends over 15 amino acids. The ends lost 2 bases at V and 7 bases at J; junction bases unmatched: 9. The CDR3, as DNA: TGTGCCATCAGTGAGCTTCAGGGGGCGCCCCGTGGCTACACCTTC. The encoded protein is CAISELQGAPRGYTF.

The chain has TRBV9 and TRBJ1-2, with no clear D. The CDR3 is 13 residues long. V was clipped by 0 bases and J by 5 bases, with 8 bases between them. Germline CDR1 reads SGDLS; CDR2 reads YYNGEE. In nucleotides, the CDR3 is TGTGCCAGCAGCGTAGCTCGCGGGTATGGCTACACCTTC. Translated: CASSVARGYGYTF. The variable domain in full, completed from reference TRBV9 and TRBJ1-2, reads DSGVTQTPKHLITATGQRVTLRCSPRSGDLSVYWYQQSLDQGLQFLIQYYNGEERAKGNILERFSAQQFPDLHSELNLSSLELGDSALYFCASSVARGYGYTFGSGTRLTVV.

This rearrangement joins TRBV4-1 to TRBJ1-1, with 7 bases aligning to TRBD1. After removal of 7 bases from V and 5 bases from J, the junction contained 13 bases not matched to a gene. The CDR3 spans 15 residues. The germline V gene has CDR1 MGHRA and CDR2 YSYEKL. The CDR3 nucleotides are TGCGCCAGCACCCTAGGACAGACAGGGCGGACTGAAGCTTTCTTT. Translating gives CASTLGQTGRTEAFF.